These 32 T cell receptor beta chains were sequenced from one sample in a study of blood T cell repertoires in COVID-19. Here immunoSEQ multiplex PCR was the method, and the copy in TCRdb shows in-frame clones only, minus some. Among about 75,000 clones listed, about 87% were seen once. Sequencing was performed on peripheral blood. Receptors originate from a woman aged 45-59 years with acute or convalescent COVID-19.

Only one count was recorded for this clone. CDR3 in DNA: TGTGCCACCGTAGGGGACAATGAGCAGTTCTTC. Translation: CATVGDNEQFF. The genes are TRBV3-1 (or the pseudogene TRBV3-2) and TRBJ2-1, with D possibly TRBD1 on 5 matching bases. This CDR3 region has 11 residues. Between the trimmed V and J ends, which lost 10 bases and 5 bases, there was a span of 9 bases. Germline V CDR1 and CDR2: LGHDT, YNNKEL (reference sequence).

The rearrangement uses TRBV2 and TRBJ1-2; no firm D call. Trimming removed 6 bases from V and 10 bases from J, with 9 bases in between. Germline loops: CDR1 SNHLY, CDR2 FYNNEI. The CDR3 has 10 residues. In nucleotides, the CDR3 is TGTGCCAGCAGACATTCATACTACACCTTC. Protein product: CASRHSYYTF.

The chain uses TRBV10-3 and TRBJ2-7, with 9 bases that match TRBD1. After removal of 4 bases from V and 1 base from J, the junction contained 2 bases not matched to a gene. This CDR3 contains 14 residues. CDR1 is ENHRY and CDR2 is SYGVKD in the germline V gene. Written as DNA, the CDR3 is TGTGCCATCAGTGTCGGGACAGGGTCCTACGAGCAGTACTTC. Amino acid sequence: CAISVGTGSYEQYF.

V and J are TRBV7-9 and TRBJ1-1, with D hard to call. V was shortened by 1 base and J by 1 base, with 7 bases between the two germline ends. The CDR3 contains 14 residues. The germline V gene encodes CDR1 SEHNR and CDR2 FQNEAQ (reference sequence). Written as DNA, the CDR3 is TGTGCCAGCAGCTTAGTTCCAGAGAACACTGAAGCTTTCTTT. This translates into CASSLVPENTEAFF.

This CDR3 is CASSPPSRGTQETQYF. As DNA, the CDR3 is TGTGCCAGCTCACCCCCCAGCAGGGGAACGCAAGAGACCCAGTACTTC. This chain links TRBV18 with TRBJ2-5, with D possibly TRBD1 on 6 matching bases. Trimming left V 3 bases short and J 2 bases short, with 16 bases between. The V gene's germline CDR1 is KGHSH and CDR2 LQKENI. The CDR3 spans 16 residues.

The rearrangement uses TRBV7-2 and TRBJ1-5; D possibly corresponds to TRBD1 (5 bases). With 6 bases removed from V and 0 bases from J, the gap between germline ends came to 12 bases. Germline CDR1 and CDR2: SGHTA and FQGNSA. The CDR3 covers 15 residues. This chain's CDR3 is CASSYDSYSNQPQHF. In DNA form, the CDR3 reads TGTGCCAGCAGTTATGACAGTTATAGCAATCAGCCCCAGCATTTT.

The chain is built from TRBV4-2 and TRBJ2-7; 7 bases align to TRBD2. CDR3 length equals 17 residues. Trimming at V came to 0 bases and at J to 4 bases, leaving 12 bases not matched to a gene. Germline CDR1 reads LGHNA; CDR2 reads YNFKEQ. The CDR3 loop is CASSQDLWAGALYEQYF. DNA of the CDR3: TGTGCCAGCAGCCAAGATCTTTGGGCGGGAGCCTTGTACGAGCAGTACTTC.

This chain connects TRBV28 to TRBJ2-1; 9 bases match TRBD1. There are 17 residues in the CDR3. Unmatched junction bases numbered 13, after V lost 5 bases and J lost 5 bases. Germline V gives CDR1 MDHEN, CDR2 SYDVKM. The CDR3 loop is CASSLQDRDRVNNEQFF. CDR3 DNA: TGTGCCAGCAGTCTTCAGGACCGGGACAGGGTAAACAATGAGCAGTTCTTC.

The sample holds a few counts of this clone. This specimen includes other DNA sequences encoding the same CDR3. The CDR3 DNA is TGTGCCACCGACAGGGGTGACACTGAAGCTTTCTTT. As protein: CATDRGDTEAFF. The V and J genes are TRBV19 and TRBJ1-1; 8 bases align to TRBD1. This CDR3 spans 12 amino acids. Germline trimming cut 10 bases from V and 3 bases from J; bases unmatched to any gene: 4. In germline, CDR1 is LNHDA, CDR2 SQIVND (reference sequence).

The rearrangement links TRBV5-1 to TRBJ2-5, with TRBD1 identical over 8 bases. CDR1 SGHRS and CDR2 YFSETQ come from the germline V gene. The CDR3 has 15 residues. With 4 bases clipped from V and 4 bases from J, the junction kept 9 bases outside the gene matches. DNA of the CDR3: TGCGCCAGCAGCCCCCTTGTTGGACAGGGAGAGACCCAGTACTTC. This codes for CASSPLVGQGETQYF.

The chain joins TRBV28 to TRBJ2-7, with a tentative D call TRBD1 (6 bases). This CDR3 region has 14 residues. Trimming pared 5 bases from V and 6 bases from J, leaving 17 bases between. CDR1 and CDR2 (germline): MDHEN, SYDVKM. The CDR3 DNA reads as TGTGCCAGCAGTATCCAATTCCAGGGGCGCGAGCAGTACTTC. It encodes CASSIQFQGREQYF.

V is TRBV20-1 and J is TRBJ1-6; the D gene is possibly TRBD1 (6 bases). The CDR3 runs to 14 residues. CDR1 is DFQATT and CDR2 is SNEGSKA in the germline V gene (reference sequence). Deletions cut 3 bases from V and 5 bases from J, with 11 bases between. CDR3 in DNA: TGCAGTGCTAGTCGAGGGGGAGATAATTCACCCCTCCACTTT. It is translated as CSASRGGDNSPLHF.

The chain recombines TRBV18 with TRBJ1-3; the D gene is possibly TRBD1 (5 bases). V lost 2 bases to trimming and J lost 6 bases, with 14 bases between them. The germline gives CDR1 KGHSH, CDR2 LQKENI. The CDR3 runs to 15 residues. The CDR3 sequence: CASSPEQGTANTIYF. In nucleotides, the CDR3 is TGTGCCAGCTCACCAGAGCAGGGAACGGCAAACACCATATATTTT. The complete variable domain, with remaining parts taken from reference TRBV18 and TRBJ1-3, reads NAGVMQNPRHLVRRRGQEARLRCSPMKGHSHVYWYRQLPEEGLKFMVYLQKENIIDESGMPKERFSAEFPKEGPSILRIQQVVRGDSAAYFCASSPEQGTANTIYFGEGSWLTVV.

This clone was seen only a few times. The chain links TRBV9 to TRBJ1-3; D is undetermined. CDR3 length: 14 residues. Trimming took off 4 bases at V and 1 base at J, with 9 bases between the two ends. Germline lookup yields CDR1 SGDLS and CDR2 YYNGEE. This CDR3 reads CASSPGYSGNTIYF. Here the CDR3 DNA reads TGTGCCAGCAGCCCCGGTTATTCTGGAAACACCATATATTTT.

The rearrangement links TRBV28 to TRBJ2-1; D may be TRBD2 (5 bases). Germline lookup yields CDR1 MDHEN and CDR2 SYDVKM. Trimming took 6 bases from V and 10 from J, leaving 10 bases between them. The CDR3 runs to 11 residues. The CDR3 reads CASRLGREQFF. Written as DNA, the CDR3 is TGTGCCAGCAGACTAGGTAGAGAGCAGTTCTTC.

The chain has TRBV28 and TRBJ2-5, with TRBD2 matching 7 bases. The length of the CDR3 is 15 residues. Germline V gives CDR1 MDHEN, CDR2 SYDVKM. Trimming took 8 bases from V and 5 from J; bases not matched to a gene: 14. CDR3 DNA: TGTGCCAGCGGGGAGGGGCAAGTGGGTCGGGAGACCCAGTACTTC. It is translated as CASGEGQVGRETQYF.

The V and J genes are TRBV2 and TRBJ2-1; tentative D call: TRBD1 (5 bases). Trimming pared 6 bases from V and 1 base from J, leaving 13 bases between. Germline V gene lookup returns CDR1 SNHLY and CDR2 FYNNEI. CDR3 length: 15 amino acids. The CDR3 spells CASRNNRYSYNEQFF. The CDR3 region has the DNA TGTGCCAGCAGAAACAACAGGTATTCCTACAATGAGCAGTTCTTC.

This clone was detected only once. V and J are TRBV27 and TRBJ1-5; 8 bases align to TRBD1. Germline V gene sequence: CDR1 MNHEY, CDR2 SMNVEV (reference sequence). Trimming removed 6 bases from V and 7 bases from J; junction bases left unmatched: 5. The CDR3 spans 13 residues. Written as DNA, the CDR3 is TGTGCCAGCAGCCGACAGGGGTGGCAGCCCCAGCATTTT. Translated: CASSRQGWQPQHF.

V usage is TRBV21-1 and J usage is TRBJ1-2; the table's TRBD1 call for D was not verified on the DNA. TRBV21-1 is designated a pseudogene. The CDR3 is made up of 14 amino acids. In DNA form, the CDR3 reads TGTGCCAGCAGCCCAACCAGGGGAGAATATGGCTACACCTTC. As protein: CASSPTRGEYGYTF.

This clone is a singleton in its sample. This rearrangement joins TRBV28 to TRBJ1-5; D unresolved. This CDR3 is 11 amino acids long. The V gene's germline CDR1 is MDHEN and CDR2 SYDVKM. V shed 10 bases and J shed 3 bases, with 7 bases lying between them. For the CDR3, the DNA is TGTGCCACCTCTTCCAATCAGCCCCAGCATTTT. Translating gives CATSSNQPQHF.

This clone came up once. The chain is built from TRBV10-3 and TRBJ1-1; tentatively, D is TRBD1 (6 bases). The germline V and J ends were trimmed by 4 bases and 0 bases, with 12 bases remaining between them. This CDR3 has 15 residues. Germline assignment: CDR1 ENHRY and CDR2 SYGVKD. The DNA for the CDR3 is TGTGCCATCAGTGCCGCGACAGGTATGAACACTGAAGCTTTCTTT. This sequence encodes CAISAATGMNTEAFF.

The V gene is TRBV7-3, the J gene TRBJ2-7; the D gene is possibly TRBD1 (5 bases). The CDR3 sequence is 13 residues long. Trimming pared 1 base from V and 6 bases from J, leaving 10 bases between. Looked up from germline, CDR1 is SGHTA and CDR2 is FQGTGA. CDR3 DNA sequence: TGTGCCAGCAGCTTAATTGTGGGGCGCGAGCAGTACTTC. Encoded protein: CASSLIVGREQYF.

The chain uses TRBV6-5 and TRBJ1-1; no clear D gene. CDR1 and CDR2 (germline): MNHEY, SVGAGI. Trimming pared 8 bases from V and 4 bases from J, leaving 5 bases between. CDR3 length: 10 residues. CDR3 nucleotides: TGTGCCAGCGGTAGCACTGAAGCTTTCTTT. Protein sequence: CASGSTEAFF.

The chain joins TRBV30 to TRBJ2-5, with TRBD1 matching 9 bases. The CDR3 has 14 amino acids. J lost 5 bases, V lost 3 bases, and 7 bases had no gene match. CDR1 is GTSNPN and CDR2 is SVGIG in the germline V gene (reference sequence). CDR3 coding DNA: TGTGCCTGGAGCTCCGGGACAGGGTCGGAGACCCAGTACTTC. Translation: CAWSSGTGSETQYF. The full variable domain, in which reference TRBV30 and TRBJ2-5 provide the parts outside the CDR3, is SQTIHQWPATLVQPVGSPLSLECTVEGTSNPNLYWYRQAAGRGLQLLFYSVGIGQISSEVPQNLSASRPQDRQFILSSKKLLLSDSGFYLCAWSSGTGSETQYFGPGTRLLVL.

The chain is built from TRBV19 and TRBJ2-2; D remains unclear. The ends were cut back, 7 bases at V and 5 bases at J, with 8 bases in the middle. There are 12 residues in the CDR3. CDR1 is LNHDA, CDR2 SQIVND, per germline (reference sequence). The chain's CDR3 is CASTVETGELFF. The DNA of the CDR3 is TGTGCCAGTACGGTGGAGACCGGGGAGCTGTTTTTT.

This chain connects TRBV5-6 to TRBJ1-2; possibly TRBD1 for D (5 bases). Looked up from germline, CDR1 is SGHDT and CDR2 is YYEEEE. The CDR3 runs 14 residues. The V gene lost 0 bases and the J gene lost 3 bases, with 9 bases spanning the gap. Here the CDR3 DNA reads TGTGCCAGCAGCTTGGGGGCGGGGGACTATGGCTACACCTTC. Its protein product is CASSLGAGDYGYTF.

Here the CDR3 reads CASSAGKLFF. DNA of the CDR3: TGTGCCAGCAGTGCAGGGAAACTGTTTTTT. V gene TRBV2 combines with J gene TRBJ1-4, with D possibly matching TRBD1 (5 bases). Trimming took off 4 bases at V and 11 bases at J, with 5 bases between the two ends. Germline V gene data show CDR1 as SNHLY and CDR2 as FYNNEI. The CDR3 has 10 residues.

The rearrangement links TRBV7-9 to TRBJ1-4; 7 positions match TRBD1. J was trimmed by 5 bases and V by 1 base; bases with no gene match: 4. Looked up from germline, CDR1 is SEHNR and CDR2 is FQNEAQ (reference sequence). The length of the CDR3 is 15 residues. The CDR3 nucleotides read TGTGCCAGCAGCTTAGGGGGGACAGAGAATGAAAAACTGTTTTTT. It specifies CASSLGGTENEKLFF. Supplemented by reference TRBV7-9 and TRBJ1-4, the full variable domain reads DTGVSQNPRHKITKRGQNVTFRCDPISEHNRLYWYRQTLGQGPEFLTYFQNEAQLEKSRLLSDRFSAERPKGSFSTLEIQRTEQGDSAMYLCASSLGGTENEKLFFGSGTQLSVL.

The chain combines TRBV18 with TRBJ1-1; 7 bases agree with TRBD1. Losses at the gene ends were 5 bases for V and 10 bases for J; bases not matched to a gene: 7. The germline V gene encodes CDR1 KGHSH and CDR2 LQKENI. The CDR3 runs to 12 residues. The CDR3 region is CASSERQGGAFF. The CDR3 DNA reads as TGTGCCAGCTCAGAGAGACAGGGAGGAGCTTTCTTT.

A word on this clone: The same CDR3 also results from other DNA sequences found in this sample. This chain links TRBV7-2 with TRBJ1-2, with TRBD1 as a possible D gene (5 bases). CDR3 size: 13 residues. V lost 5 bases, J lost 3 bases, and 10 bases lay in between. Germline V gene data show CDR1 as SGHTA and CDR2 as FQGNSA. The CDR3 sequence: CASSPQGYYGYTF. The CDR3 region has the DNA TGTGCCAGCAGCCCCCAGGGATACTATGGCTACACCTTC.

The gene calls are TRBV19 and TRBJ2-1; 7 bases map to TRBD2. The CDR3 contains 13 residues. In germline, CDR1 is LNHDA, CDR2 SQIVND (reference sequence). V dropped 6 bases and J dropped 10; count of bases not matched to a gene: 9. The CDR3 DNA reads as TGTGCCAGTAGGAACCAGCGGGAAAGCGAGCAGTTCTTC. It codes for CASRNQRESEQFF.

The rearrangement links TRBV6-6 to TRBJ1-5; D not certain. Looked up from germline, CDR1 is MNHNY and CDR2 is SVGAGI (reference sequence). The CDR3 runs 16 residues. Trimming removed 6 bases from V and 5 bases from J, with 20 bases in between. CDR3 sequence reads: CASSPRTLPGDQPQHF. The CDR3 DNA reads TGTGCCAGCAGCCCCCGGACCCTTCCCGGGGATCAGCCCCAGCATTTT.